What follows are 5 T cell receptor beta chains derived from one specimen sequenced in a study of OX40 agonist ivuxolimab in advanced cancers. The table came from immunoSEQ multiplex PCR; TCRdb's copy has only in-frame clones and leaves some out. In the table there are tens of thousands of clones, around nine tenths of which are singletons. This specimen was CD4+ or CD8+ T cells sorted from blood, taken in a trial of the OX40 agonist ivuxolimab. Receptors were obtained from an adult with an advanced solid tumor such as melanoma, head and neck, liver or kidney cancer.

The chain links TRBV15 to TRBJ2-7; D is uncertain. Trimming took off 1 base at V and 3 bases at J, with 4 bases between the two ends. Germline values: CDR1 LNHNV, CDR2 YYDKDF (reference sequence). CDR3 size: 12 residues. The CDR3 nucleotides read TGTGCCACCAGCAGAGGGGGCTACGAGCAGTACTTC. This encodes CATSRGGYEQYF.

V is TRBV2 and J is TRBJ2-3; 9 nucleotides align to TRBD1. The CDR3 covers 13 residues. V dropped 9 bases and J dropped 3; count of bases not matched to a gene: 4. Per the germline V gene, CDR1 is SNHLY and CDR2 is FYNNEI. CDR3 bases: TGTGCCAGTTATGGACAGGGGACAGATACGCAGTATTTT. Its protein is CASYGQGTDTQYF.

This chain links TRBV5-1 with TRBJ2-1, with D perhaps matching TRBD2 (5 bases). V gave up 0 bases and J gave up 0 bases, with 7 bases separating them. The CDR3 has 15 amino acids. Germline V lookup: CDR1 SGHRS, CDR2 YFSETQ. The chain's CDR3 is CASSLAGSSYNEQFF. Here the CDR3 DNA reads TGCGCCAGCAGCTTGGCGGGGAGCTCCTACAATGAGCAGTTCTTC.

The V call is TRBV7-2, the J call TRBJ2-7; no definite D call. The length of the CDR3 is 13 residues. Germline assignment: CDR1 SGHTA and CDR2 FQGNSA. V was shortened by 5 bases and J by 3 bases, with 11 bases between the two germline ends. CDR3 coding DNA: TGTGCCAGCAGCCCGAGAAGCTACTACGAGCAGTACTTC. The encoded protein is CASSPRSYYEQYF.

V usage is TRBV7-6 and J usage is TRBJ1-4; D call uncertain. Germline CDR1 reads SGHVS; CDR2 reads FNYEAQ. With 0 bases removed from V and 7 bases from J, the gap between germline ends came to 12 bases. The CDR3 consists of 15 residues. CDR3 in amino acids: CASSLAGNILEKLFF. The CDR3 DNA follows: TGTGCCAGCAGCTTAGCGGGGAATATCCTTGAAAAACTGTTTTTT.